This note documents a single TCR beta chain sequence. Seattle patients were enrolled while actively infected and followed longitudinally. The table came from immunoSEQ multiplex PCR; TCRdb's copy has only in-frame clones and leaves some out. This table holds almost 350,000 clones, approximately 90% found once. This sample stems from a study of blood T cell repertoires in COVID-19. The V gene's germline CDR1 is SGHRS and CDR2 YFSETQ. The germline V and J ends were trimmed by 3 bases and 1 base, with 16 bases remaining between them. The CDR3 covers 16 residues. The sample was peripheral blood. The chain carries TRBV5-1 and TRBJ1-1; D gene unclear. The receptor was isolated from an older woman with COVID-19, enrolled during active disease. Here the CDR3 reads CASSWAPGGENTEAFF. CDR3 in DNA: TGCGCCAGCAGCTGGGCCCCGGGCGGGGAGAACACTGAAGCTTTCTTT.